This entry lists 25 T cell receptor beta chains sequenced from one sample in a study of blood T cell repertoires in COVID-19. Method: immunoSEQ multiplex PCR; TCRdb's copy keeps in-frame clones and lacks some. The sample shows some 250,000 clones, around 82% of them seen only once. Sample: peripheral blood. These receptors all come from a man at least 80 years old with acute or convalescent COVID-19.

The rearrangement joins TRBV2 to TRBJ1-2; no clear D gene. This CDR3 is built from 12 residues. Germline V gene data show CDR1 as SNHLY and CDR2 as FYNNEI. V lost 1 base and J 8 bases, leaving 8 bases between the germline ends. The CDR3 spells CASSEGLGGYTF. The CDR3, as DNA: TGTGCCAGCAGTGAAGGGTTGGGCGGCTACACCTTC.

V usage is TRBV28 and J usage is TRBJ2-2; 7 bases agree with TRBD1. Germline V gene sequence: CDR1 MDHEN, CDR2 SYDVKM. J was trimmed by 0 bases and V by 10 bases; bases with no gene match: 11. The CDR3 length is 16 residues. The chain's CDR3 is CATYRQGGANTGELFF. The DNA of the CDR3 is TGTGCCACTTACCGACAAGGGGGCGCGAACACCGGGGAGCTGTTTTTT.

A few counts support this clone. The rearrangement uses TRBV7-8 and TRBJ2-7, with D possibly TRBD1 on 5 matching bases. This CDR3 is built from 15 residues. Germline-derived CDR1 and CDR2 are SGHVS and FQNEAQ. V was pared by 3 bases and J by 2 bases, with 14 bases between. The chain's CDR3 is CASSFRADSPYEQYF. The DNA of the CDR3 is TGTGCCAGCAGCTTCAGGGCCGACAGTCCCTACGAGCAGTACTTC.

This clone was recorded a few times. This chain joins TRBV2 and TRBJ1-1; D gene ambiguous. Germline V gene data show CDR1 as SNHLY and CDR2 as FYNNEI. The CDR3 loop spans 14 amino acids. V lost 4 bases and J lost 6, with 15 bases in between. The CDR3 DNA sequence: TGTGCCAGCAGTGCCTTCAGGAATCCGCCTGAAGCTTTCTTT. It yields the protein CASSAFRNPPEAFF. Combining the CDR3 with reference TRBV2 and TRBJ1-1 gives the whole variable domain EPEVTQTPSHQVTQMGQEVILRCVPISNHLYFYWYRQILGQKVEFLVSFYNNEISEKSEIFDDQFSVERPDGSNFTLKIRSTKLEDSAMYFCASSAFRNPPEAFFGQGTRLTVV.

The chain couples TRBV28 to TRBJ2-3; 8 bases align to TRBD1. The CDR3 length is 15 residues. The germline V gene encodes CDR1 MDHEN and CDR2 SYDVKM. After removal of 4 bases from V and 4 bases from J, the junction contained 7 bases not matched to a gene. The CDR3 loop is CASSSDRGQADTQYF. DNA for the CDR3: TGTGCCAGCAGTTCAGACAGGGGACAAGCAGATACGCAGTATTTT.

The chain is built from TRBV28 and TRBJ2-2; 9 positions match TRBD2. Germline V gives CDR1 MDHEN, CDR2 SYDVKM. The CDR3 loop spans 17 amino acids. J lost 4 bases, V lost 1 base, and 7 bases had no gene match. The DNA for the CDR3 is TGTGCCAGCAGTTTATTCTTGCGGGGGGGCCCCACCGGGGAGCTGTTTTTT. Protein product: CASSLFLRGGPTGELFF.

This chain connects TRBV2 to TRBJ2-6; possibly TRBD1 for D (6 bases). Trimming took off 11 bases at V and 0 bases at J, with 8 bases between the two ends. This CDR3 comprises 13 residues. CDR1 SNHLY and CDR2 FYNNEI come from the germline V gene. The CDR3 sequence is CALGGSGANVLTF. The CDR3 DNA sequence: TGTGCCTTAGGGGGCTCTGGGGCCAACGTCCTGACTTTC.

This clone appeared once. The chain is built from TRBV5-1 and TRBJ2-6, with a tentative D call TRBD2 (5 bases). Germline CDR1 reads SGHRS; CDR2 reads YFSETQ. V was pared by 4 bases and J by 4 bases, with 18 bases between. CDR3 length equals 17 residues. DNA for the CDR3: TGCGCCAGCAGCACGGGATCTAGTCTCTCCGGGGCCAACGTCCTGACTTTC. Translated: CASSTGSSLSGANVLTF.

This chain joins TRBV5-1 and TRBJ2-7; 9 nucleotides align to TRBD1. Per germline, CDR1 SGHRS and CDR2 YFSETQ. This CDR3 region has 13 residues. Trimming took 4 bases from V and 4 from J; bases not matched to a gene: 3. CDR3 protein: CASSQGTGYEQYF. For the CDR3, the DNA is TGCGCCAGCAGCCAGGGGACAGGGTACGAGCAGTACTTC. Drawing the rest from reference TRBV5-1 and TRBJ2-7, the complete variable domain is KAGVTQTPRYLIKTRGQQVTLSCSPISGHRSVSWYQQTPGQGLQFLFEYFSETQRNKGNFPGRFSGRQFSNSRSEMNVSTLELGDSALYLCASSQGTGYEQYFGPGTRLTVT.

The rearrangement uses TRBV5-1 and TRBJ2-3, with D possibly TRBD1 on 6 matching bases. V was cut by 4 bases and J by 4 bases, with 16 bases left in between. Per the germline V gene, CDR1 is SGHRS and CDR2 is YFSETQ. The CDR3 has 15 residues. Written as DNA, the CDR3 is TGCGCCAGCAGCCGGGACATCGGACAGTCAGATACGCAGTATTTT. Translated, it gives CASSRDIGQSDTQYF.

This clone was seen once. V and J are TRBV19 and TRBJ1-1; D is perhaps TRBD1 (6 bases). The CDR3 covers 16 residues. Trimming cost V 0 bases and J 1 base, with 12 bases left between them. Germline V gene data show CDR1 as LNHDA and CDR2 as SQIVND (reference sequence). The CDR3, as DNA: TGTGCCAGTAGTATAGAAACAGGGATCGGGAACACTGAAGCTTTCTTT. It translates to CASSIETGIGNTEAFF. The full variable domain, completed using reference TRBV19 and TRBJ1-1, is DGGITQSPKYLFRKEGQNVTLSCEQNLNHDAMYWYRQDPGQGLRLIYYSQIVNDFQKGDIAEGYSVSREKKESFPLTVTSAQKNPTAFYLCASSIETGIGNTEAFFGQGTRLTVV.

The chain couples TRBV19 to TRBJ1-5; D is uncertain. V was pared by 3 bases and J by 0 bases, with 9 bases between. The CDR3 runs 15 residues. CDR1 is LNHDA, CDR2 SQIVND, per germline (reference sequence). Here the CDR3 DNA reads TGTGCCAGTAGTATCCCGGGGTATAGCAATCAGCCCCAGCATTTT. The encoded protein is CASSIPGYSNQPQHF.

This chain links TRBV28 with TRBJ1-1, with a possible D match to TRBD1 (5 bases). With 7 bases removed from V and 8 bases from J, the gap between germline ends came to 11 bases. This CDR3 is built from 11 residues. In germline, CDR1 is MDHEN, CDR2 SYDVKM. The CDR3 DNA reads as TGTGCCAGCACCTCCGGGGGGGAAGCTTTCTTT. Protein product: CASTSGGEAFF.

The chain employs TRBV5-4 and TRBJ2-2; TRBD2 matches at 12 bases. Germline V gene sequence: CDR1 SGHNT, CDR2 YYREEE (reference sequence). V shed 3 bases, J shed 8 bases, and the junction held 8 bases outside the gene matches. CDR3 length: 16 amino acids. CDR3 sequence (DNA): TGTGCCAGCAGCTCATCGACTAGCGGGGGATCTGGGGAGCTGTTTTTT. Protein product: CASSSSTSGGSGELFF. The whole variable domain, filled in from reference TRBV5-4 and TRBJ2-2, reads ETGVTQSPTHLIKTRGQQVTLRCSSQSGHNTVSWYQQALGQGPQFIFQYYREEENGRGNFPPRFSGLQFPNYSSELNVNALELDDSALYLCASSSSTSGGSGELFFGEGSRLTVL.

The gene calls are TRBV28 and TRBJ2-7, with 10 bases identical to TRBD2. V was pared by 6 bases and J by 2 bases, with 10 bases of the junction left unmatched. Germline-derived CDR1 and CDR2 are MDHEN and SYDVKM. The length of the CDR3 is 16 residues. The CDR3 nucleotides are TGTGCCAGCAGCTGGAAAGCGGGAGGGCTTACCTACGAGCAGTACTTC. As protein: CASSWKAGGLTYEQYF.

The chain has TRBV11-3 and TRBJ2-5; TRBD1 matches 7 bases. The junction had 17 bases not matched to a gene; V was cut back by 8 bases and J by 5 bases. The CDR3 is 16 residues long. From germline, CDR1 is SGHNT and CDR2 YENEEA. The CDR3 DNA reads TGTGCCAGCCTTAGCGTCTTAAGGGGGCGTTGGGAGACCCAGTACTTC. It translates to CASLSVLRGRWETQYF. Together with reference TRBV11-3 and TRBJ2-5, the CDR3 gives the full variable domain: EAGVVQSPRYKIIEKKQPVAFWCNPISGHNTLYWYLQNLGQGPELLIRYENEEAVDDSQLPKDRFSAERLKGVDSTLKIQPAELGDSAVYLCASLSVLRGRWETQYFGPGTRLLVL.

This clone was seen a few times. In DNA, the CDR3 is TGTGCCAGCAGCTTGGGGGGGACAGGGGGCTACGAGCAGTACTTC. Its protein product is CASSLGGTGGYEQYF. This chain joins TRBV5-4 and TRBJ2-7, with TRBD1 identical over 11 bases. This CDR3 comprises 15 residues. Germline loops: CDR1 SGHNT, CDR2 YYREEE (reference sequence). V trimming: 0 bases; J trimming: 3 bases; junction bases outside the gene matches: 2. Supplemented by reference TRBV5-4 and TRBJ2-7, the full variable domain reads ETGVTQSPTHLIKTRGQQVTLRCSSQSGHNTVSWYQQALGQGPQFIFQYYREEENGRGNFPPRFSGLQFPNYSSELNVNALELDDSALYLCASSLGGTGGYEQYFGPGTRLTVT.

This clone came up once. The chain has TRBV9 and TRBJ1-4; TRBD1 is a possible D gene (5 bases). This CDR3 spans 15 amino acids. Germline lookup yields CDR1 SGDLS and CDR2 YYNGEE. V lost 0 bases and J lost 4, with 10 bases in between. CDR3 amino acids: CASSVATGVNEKLFF. CDR3 DNA: TGTGCCAGCAGCGTAGCAACGGGGGTTAATGAAAAACTGTTTTTT.

This chain joins TRBV4-1 and TRBJ2-1, with D unclear. The V and J ends lost 2 bases and 7 bases respectively, with 15 bases between them. Germline CDR1 reads MGHRA; CDR2 reads YSYEKL. This CDR3 is 15 amino acids long. The CDR3 DNA reads as TGCGCCAGCAGCCAATTGGCGGTCGTCGTAAATGAGCAGTTCTTC. Residues: CASSQLAVVVNEQFF.

The chain combines TRBV6-1 with TRBJ1-3; TRBD1 might be the D (6 bases). This CDR3 has 17 residues. Trimming shortened V by 0 bases and J by 4 bases, and 16 bases separated the two germline ends. CDR1 is MNHNS and CDR2 is SASEGT in the germline V gene. DNA for the CDR3: TGTGCCAGCAGTGAAGCCCCCGGGGGGGCGAAAGGAAACACCATATATTTT. Amino acids: CASSEAPGGAKGNTIYF.

This clone has a handful of counts. The chain carries TRBV7-9 and TRBJ2-7; weak D call: TRBD1 (5 bases). The V end lost 2 bases, the J end lost 2 bases, and 7 bases lay between the germline ends. The germline V gene encodes CDR1 SEHNR and CDR2 FQNEAQ (reference sequence). The CDR3 has 13 amino acids. Written as DNA, the CDR3 is TGTGCCAGCAGCTTATTAGGGGCCTACGAGCAGTACTTC. Protein product: CASSLLGAYEQYF.

Points on this clone: At the DNA level, this CDR3 is encoded by other sequences in the same sample as well. The J gene is TRBJ2-1, the V gene TRBV5-4; 7 nucleotides line up with TRBD2. V lost 0 bases to trimming and J lost 1 base; unmatched junction nucleotides: 1. The CDR3 has 15 amino acids. Germline V gene sequence: CDR1 SGHNT, CDR2 YYREEE (reference sequence). CDR3 residues: CASSLGGGSYNEQFF. The CDR3 bases are TGTGCCAGCAGCTTGGGGGGAGGGTCCTACAATGAGCAGTTCTTC.

The chain carries TRBV2 and TRBJ2-7; 10 bases agree with TRBD2. Germline CDR1 SNHLY, CDR2 FYNNEI. The trim removed 4 bases at V and 6 bases at J, leaving 9 bases unmatched. The CDR3 loop spans 15 amino acids. The CDR3 is CASSGVLAGGSEQYF. CDR3 nucleotide sequence: TGTGCCAGCAGTGGTGTGTTAGCGGGAGGATCCGAGCAGTACTTC.

The genes are TRBV9 and TRBJ2-2, with TRBD2 matching 10 bases. This CDR3 spans 16 amino acids. The germline CDR1 and CDR2 sequences are SGDLS and YYNGEE. With V trimmed by 0 bases and J by 6 bases, 5 bases remained unmatched. CDR3 protein: CASSVASGGASGELFF. DNA for the CDR3: TGTGCCAGCAGCGTAGCGAGCGGGGGGGCCTCCGGGGAGCTGTTTTTT.

This chain links TRBV24-1 with TRBJ2-1; no reliable D call. The CDR3 has 12 residues. Per germline, CDR1 KGHDR and CDR2 SFDVKD. V was pared by 3 bases and J by 9 bases, with 8 bases between. The CDR3 reads CATSDPPGEQFF. The CDR3 DNA reads TGTGCCACCAGTGATCCCCCCGGTGAGCAGTTCTTC.